This T cell receptor (beta chain) was captured in a study of T cell clonality in common variable immunodeficiency. General study results and limits: Fewer TCRbeta clones were shared among CVID subjects than controls. Reportedly, TCR beta sequences from common variable immunodeficiency showed fewer deletions and N-nucleotide insertions.

Trimming took 2 bases from V and 7 from J; bases not matched to a gene: 6. The length of the CDR3 is 13 residues. Germline CDR1 reads GTSNPN; CDR2 reads SVGIG (reference sequence). On this clone: Its antigen is not identified. Sequencing ends 3 residues short of the CDR3 end; the germline J gene provides the rest.

Most patients and controls had Caucasian heritage. The data were produced by immunoSEQ multiplex PCR, yet TCRdb's version contains in-frame clones alone and is incomplete. The table lists about 28,000 clones, with no singletons. V and J are TRBV30 and TRBJ2-5; 8 positions match TRBD2. The receptor was derived from a human donor with common variable immunodeficiency. The sequenced material came from peripheral blood mononuclear cells. This CDR3 is CAWSRRGGGTQYF. CDR3 bases read: TGTGCCTGGAGTAGACGGGGGGGCGGGACC.